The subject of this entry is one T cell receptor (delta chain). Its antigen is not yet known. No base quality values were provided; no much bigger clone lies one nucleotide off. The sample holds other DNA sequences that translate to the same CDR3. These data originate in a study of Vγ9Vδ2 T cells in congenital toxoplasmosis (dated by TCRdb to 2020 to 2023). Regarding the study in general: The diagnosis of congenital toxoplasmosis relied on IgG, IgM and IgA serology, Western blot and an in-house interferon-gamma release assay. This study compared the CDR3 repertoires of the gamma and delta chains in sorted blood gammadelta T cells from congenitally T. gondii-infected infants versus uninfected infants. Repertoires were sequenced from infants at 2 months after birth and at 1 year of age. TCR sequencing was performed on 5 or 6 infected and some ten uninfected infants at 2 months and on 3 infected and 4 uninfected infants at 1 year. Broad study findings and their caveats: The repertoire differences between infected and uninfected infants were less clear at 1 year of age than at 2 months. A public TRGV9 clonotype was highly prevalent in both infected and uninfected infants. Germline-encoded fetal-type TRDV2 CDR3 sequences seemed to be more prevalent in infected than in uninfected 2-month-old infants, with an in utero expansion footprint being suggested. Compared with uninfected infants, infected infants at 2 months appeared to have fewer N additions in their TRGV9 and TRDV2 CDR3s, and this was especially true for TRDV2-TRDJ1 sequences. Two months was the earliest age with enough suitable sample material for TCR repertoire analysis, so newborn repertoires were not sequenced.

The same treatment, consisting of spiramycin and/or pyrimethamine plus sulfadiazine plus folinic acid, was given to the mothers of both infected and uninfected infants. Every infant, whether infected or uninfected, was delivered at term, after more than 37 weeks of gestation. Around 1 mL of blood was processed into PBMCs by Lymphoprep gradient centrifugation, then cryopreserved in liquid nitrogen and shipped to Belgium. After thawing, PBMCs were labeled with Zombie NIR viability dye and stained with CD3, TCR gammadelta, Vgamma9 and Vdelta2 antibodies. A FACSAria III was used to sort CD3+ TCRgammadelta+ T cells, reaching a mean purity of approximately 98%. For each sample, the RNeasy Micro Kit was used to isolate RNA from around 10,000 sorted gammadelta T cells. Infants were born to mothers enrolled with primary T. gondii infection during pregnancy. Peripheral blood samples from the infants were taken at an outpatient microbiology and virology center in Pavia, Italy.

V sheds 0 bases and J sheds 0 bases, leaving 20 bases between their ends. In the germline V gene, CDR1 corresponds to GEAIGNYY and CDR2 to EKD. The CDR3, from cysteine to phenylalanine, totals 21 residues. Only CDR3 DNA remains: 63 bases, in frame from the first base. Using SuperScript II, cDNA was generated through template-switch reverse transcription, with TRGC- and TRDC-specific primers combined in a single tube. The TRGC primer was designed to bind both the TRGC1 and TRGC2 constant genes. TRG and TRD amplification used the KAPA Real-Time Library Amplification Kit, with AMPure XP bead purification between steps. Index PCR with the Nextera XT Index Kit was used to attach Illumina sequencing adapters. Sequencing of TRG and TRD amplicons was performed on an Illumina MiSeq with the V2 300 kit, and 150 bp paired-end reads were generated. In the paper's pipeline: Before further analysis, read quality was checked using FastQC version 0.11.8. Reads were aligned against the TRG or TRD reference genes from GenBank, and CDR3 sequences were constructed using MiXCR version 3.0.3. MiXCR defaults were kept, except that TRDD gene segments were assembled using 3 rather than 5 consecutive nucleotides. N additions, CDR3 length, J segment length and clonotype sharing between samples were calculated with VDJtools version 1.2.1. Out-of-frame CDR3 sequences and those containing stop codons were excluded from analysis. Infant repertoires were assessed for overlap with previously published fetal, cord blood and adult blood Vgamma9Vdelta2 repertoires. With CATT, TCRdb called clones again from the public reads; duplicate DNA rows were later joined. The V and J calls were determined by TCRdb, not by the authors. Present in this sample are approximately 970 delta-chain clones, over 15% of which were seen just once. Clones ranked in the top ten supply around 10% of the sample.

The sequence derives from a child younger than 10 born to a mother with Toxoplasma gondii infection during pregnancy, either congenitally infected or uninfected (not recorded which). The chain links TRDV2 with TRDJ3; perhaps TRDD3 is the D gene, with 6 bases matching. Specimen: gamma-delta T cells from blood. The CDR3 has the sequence CACDTVSVTGRSSWDTRQMFF. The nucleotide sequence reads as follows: TGTGCCTGTGACACCGTATCGGTAACTGGGCGAAGCTCCTGGGACACCCGACAGATGTTTTTC.